The source of this TCR beta chain is a study of human T cells and chemical hapten exposure. The overall study: 2% DPC applied to a roughly 2 cm by roughly 2 cm arm area sensitized donors. Overall study findings and caveats: TCRs exceeding 1 in 1000 frequency stayed unchanged with DPC sensitization. Counts of expanded TCRs (at PT1) showed a positive correlation with patch test score.

This clonotype was counted ten times or more. Its antigen is still unknown. The time point is: patch test 3, about 24 weeks after DPC sensitization. Specified treatment: therapeutic diphenylcyclopropenone sensitization with weekly scalp DPC. Alopecia patients deemed DPC-suitable, aged 18 to 70, excluding pregnancy. In TCRdb, the RACE reads were re-called with MiXCR into one record per CDR3 protein. The sample lists over 55,000 distinct CDR3 sequences, 9.5% to 15% occurring once. The specimen was whole blood, collected in connection with sensitization to the hapten diphenylcyclopropenone (DPC). The source is a man under 40 with alopecia areata. Some clones in this sample may be carry-over from other donors' samples.

The CDR3: CASSLPWTGGGTGELFF. The CDR3 coding sequence is TGTGCCAGCAGTTTACCTTGGACCGGGGGTGGCACCGGGGAGCTGTTTTTT. The chain uses TRBV27 and TRBJ2-2; D may be TRBD2 (6 bases). The CDR3 contains 17 residues. Per germline, CDR1 MNHEY and CDR2 SMNVEV (reference sequence). The ends were cut back, 2 bases at V and 4 bases at J, with 17 bases in the middle.